One sample yielded the 9 T cell receptor beta chains listed below, sequenced in a study of T cells in Graves' hyperthyroidism and ophthalmopathy. TCR beta CDR3 regions were amplified from RNA transcripts. Carried out on the TCR CDR3, a first-round RT-PCR used the HTBI primer set. Via MiXCR, TCRdb re-called the multiplex PCR reads, giving one row per CDR3 protein. The sample shows hundreds of thousands of distinct CDR3 sequences, around 15% of them seen only once. Material for sequencing was blood. These receptors were collected from a young woman with Graves' hyperthyroidism.

This clonotype was recorded once. The junction and the germline gene differ at one end; a read error may be behind it. CDR3 amino acids: CASSPGILGDQPQHF. As DNA, the CDR3 is TGCGCCAGCAGCCCCGGGATTTTGGGGGATCAGCCCCAGCATTTT. This rearrangement joins TRBV13 to TRBJ1-5; D perhaps matches TRBD1 (5 bases). The CDR3 is 15 residues long. CDR1 PRHDT and CDR2 FYEKMQ come from the germline V gene (reference sequence).

Ten or more counts support this clonotype. The V and J genes are TRBV29-1 and TRBJ2-1, with D possibly being TRBD2 (6 bases). The CDR3 has 15 amino acids. CDR1 is SQVTM and CDR2 is ANQGSEA in the germline V gene. Trimming shortened V by 7 bases and J by 2 bases, and 18 bases separated the two germline ends. The chain's CDR3 is CSALSPGVTYNEQFF. The CDR3 nucleotides are TGCAGCGCCTTAAGCCCGGGGGTGACCTACAATGAGCAGTTCTTC.

The table lists this clonotype with a few counts. V is TRBV5-5 and J is TRBJ2-2; D uncertain. CDR3 length: 14 residues. V was trimmed by 0 bases and J by 6 bases, leaving 9 bases between them. Germline CDR1 SGHKS, CDR2 YYEKEE (reference sequence). The CDR3 bases are TGTGCCAGCAGCTTGGACAGTATCGCCGGGGAGCTGTTTTTT. Translation gives CASSLDSIAGELFF.

This clonotype was seen a few times. The V and J genes are TRBV7-3 and TRBJ2-7; 7 bases are shared with TRBD2. The germline V gene encodes CDR1 SGHTA and CDR2 FQGTGA. V shed 4 bases and J 6 bases; nucleotides not matched to a gene: 12. The CDR3 runs to 15 residues. CDR3 in amino acids: CASSYGGRKYGEQYF. The DNA for the CDR3 is TGTGCCAGCAGCTACGGGGGGAGGAAATACGGCGAGCAGTACTTC.

At least ten counts were recorded for this clonotype. This CDR3 reads CASSQGQGKGYTF. Here the CDR3 DNA reads TGTGCCAGCAGCCAGGGACAGGGTAAAGGCTACACCTTC. The chain carries TRBV6-1 and TRBJ1-2; 9 bases line up with TRBD1. The junction had 7 bases not matched to a gene; V was cut back by 6 bases and J by 8 bases. Germline V lookup: CDR1 MNHNS, CDR2 SASEGT. The CDR3 has 13 amino acids.

The chain carries TRBV12-3 or TRBV12-4 and TRBJ2-7, with D possibly called TRBD1 or TRBD2 (6 bases each). The DNA end is a closer match to TRBJ2-1, so the J assignment may be wrong. The CDR3 consists of 14 residues. The CDR3 DNA reads TGTGCCAGCACCCTGACGGGGGCTGGCTACGAGCAGTTCTTC. It yields the protein CASTLTGAGYEQFF.

There are many counts of this clonotype. The V gene is TRBV2, the J gene TRBJ2-1; tentative D call: TRBD1 (5 bases). The germline V gene encodes CDR1 SNHLY and CDR2 FYNNEI. Trimming left V 6 bases short and J 6 bases short, with 18 bases between. The CDR3 spans 15 residues. The CDR3 DNA sequence: TGTGCCAGCAGCCTAAAGGGGTCTAGGGGCAATGAGCAGTTCTTC. This translates into CASSLKGSRGNEQFF.

The chain couples TRBV20-1 to TRBJ2-7, with D tentatively TRBD2 (5 bases). V was shortened by 5 bases and J by 0 bases, with 8 bases between the two germline ends. Germline V gives CDR1 DFQATT, CDR2 SNEGSKA (reference sequence). The CDR3 runs 12 residues. The CDR3 loop is CSAHRDSYEQYF. As DNA, the CDR3 is TGCAGTGCTCACCGGGACTCCTACGAGCAGTACTTC.

The rearrangement uses TRBV9 and TRBJ2-7; D may match TRBD1 or TRBD2 (5 bases each). The CDR3 covers 16 residues. V lost 0 bases and J lost 2, with 15 bases in between. Germline V gene data show CDR1 as SGDLS and CDR2 as YYNGEE. The CDR3, as DNA: TGTGCCAGCAGCGTAGAGGACGTCTGGGACCCCTACGAGCAGTACTTC. Translated: CASSVEDVWDPYEQYF.